This passage covers 8 T cell receptor beta chains from one sample sequenced in a study of post-analysis software for immune sequencing data. Sequencing libraries made from TCR beta cDNA carried unique molecular identifiers. A single record per CDR3 protein comes from TCRdb applying MiXCR to the PCR reads. This sample has about 810,000 distinct CDR3 sequences; roughly half occur once, and the top ten carry about 4.5%. General study points: Elevated frequency relative to controls characterized several TRBV segments in patients, TRBV5-6, TRBV5-1 and TRBV20-1 among them.

Their recognized antigens are unknown. Sequencing was performed on blood. Every receptor here comes from a girl aged 10-17 years with multiple sclerosis.

The chain carries TRBV4-1 and TRBJ2-5; tentative D call: TRBD1 (5 bases). This CDR3 has 14 residues. Germline values: CDR1 MGHRA, CDR2 YSYEKL. Trimming pared 4 bases from V and 5 bases from J, leaving 14 bases between. The CDR3 loop is CASSLEPPGETQYF. DNA of the CDR3: TGCGCCAGCAGCCTGGAGCCCCCAGGGGAGACCCAGTACTTC.

The genes are TRBV7-3 and TRBJ2-1; a weak D match, TRBD1 (6 bases). The germline V gene has CDR1 SGHTA and CDR2 FQGTGA. There are 14 residues in the CDR3. Trimming took 2 bases from V and 9 from J, leaving 14 bases between them. Here the CDR3 DNA reads TGTGCCAGCAGCTTAGGGCAGGGGTGGGCTGAGCAGTTCTTC. Translated, it gives CASSLGQGWAEQFF.

This chain uses TRBV12-3 or TRBV12-4 with TRBJ1-2; the D is unclear. The CDR3 is 12 amino acids. Trimming took 6 bases from V and 1 from J, leaving 6 bases between them. The CDR3: CASRAINYGYTF. The DNA of the CDR3 is TGTGCCAGCAGAGCAATTAACTATGGCTACACCTTC.

The gene calls are TRBV5-1 and TRBJ2-7, with a weak D call TRBD2 (5 bases). This CDR3 has 13 residues. Trimming cost V 4 bases and J 2 bases, with 10 bases left between them. Germline-derived CDR1 and CDR2 are SGHRS and YFSETQ. The CDR3 here is CASSGSVAYEQYF. The CDR3 coding sequence is TGCGCCAGCAGCGGGAGCGTGGCCTACGAGCAGTACTTC.

In its sample, this clonotype was seen a few times. The V gene is TRBV7-9, the J gene TRBJ2-3; no definite D call. V was cut by 1 base and J by 7 bases, with 3 bases left in between. CDR3 length equals 11 residues. The germline V gene has CDR1 SEHNR and CDR2 FQNEAQ (reference sequence). CDR3 protein: CASSLGYTQYF. CDR3 sequence (DNA): TGTGCCAGCAGCTTAGGGTATACGCAGTATTTT.

To note about this clonotype: An end of the junction does not agree with germline; a read error may underlie this. The rearrangement joins TRBV7-9 to TRBJ2-1, with D perhaps TRBD1 or TRBD2 (5 bases each). CDR1 is SEHNR and CDR2 is FQNEAQ in the germline V gene (reference sequence). The CDR3 totals 17 residues. For the CDR3, the DNA is TGTGCCAGCAGCTCACCCTCCGGGACGAAAACCTACAGTGAGCAGTTCTTC. The encoded protein is CASSSPSGTKTYSEQFF.

This rearrangement joins TRBV5-1 to TRBJ2-7; TRBD2 might be the D (6 bases). Trimming removed 0 bases at V and 5 bases at J, with 15 bases between. The CDR3 spans 15 residues. The germline CDR1 and CDR2 sequences are SGHRS and YFSETQ. Here the CDR3 DNA reads TGCGCCAGCAGCTTGGAGGCGGGGATTCTGAACGAGCAGTACTTC. This codes for CASSLEAGILNEQYF.

This sequence joins TRBV15 and TRBJ2-5; 7 bases map to TRBD1. The V gene end was trimmed by 0 bases and the J gene end by 6 bases; junction bases not matched to a gene: 7. This CDR3 is 15 amino acids long. Germline values: CDR1 LNHNV, CDR2 YYDKDF (reference sequence). CDR3 region: CATSREPGQQKTQYF. DNA of the CDR3: TGTGCCACCAGCAGAGAACCGGGACAGCAAAAGACCCAGTACTTC.